The clone carrying this T cell receptor (beta chain) occurred a few times. Its antigen remains unknown. These data are taken from a study of T cells in Graves' hyperthyroidism and ophthalmopathy. Study overall: At initial diagnosis, before any treatment had begun, peripheral blood was obtained.

This CDR3 has 17 residues. CDR1 is MNHEY and CDR2 is SVGEGT in the germline V gene. V lost 5 bases, J lost 3 bases, and 10 bases stayed unmatched. Pregnant or lactating patients were excluded, as were those with uncontrolled infection or other autoimmune disease. Study-wide results and caveats: The blood repertoire included most of the expanded thyroid clonotypes above 0.001. Ophthalmopathy was identified by the model a median about 6.8 months ahead of onset.

From RNA transcripts, TCR beta CDR3 regions were amplified. In the first-round RT-PCR of the TCR CDR3, the HTBI primer set was used. TCRdb called the multiplex PCR reads again in MiXCR, with one record for every CDR3 protein. The sample includes 200,000 to 250,000 distinct CDR3 sequences, about 15% of them seen just once. This receptor was obtained from a man aged 50 or older with Graves' hyperthyroidism. Sample: blood. The J gene is TRBJ2-4, the V gene TRBV6-2 or TRBV6-3, with 10 bases matching TRBD2. The DNA for the CDR3 is TGTGCCAGCAGTGCCCATCCTAGCGGGAGTGTCAAAAACATTCAGTACTTC. Amino acids: CASSAHPSGSVKNIQYF.